These 9 T cell receptor beta chains were all obtained from the same sample, sequenced in a study of cytomegalovirus exposure and HLA in healthy donors. PCR was performed using 60 Vbeta and 13 Jbeta primers. Clones were sequenced by immunoSEQ multiplex PCR, and TCRdb holds only the in-frame ones, with some missing. The sample lists more than 140,000 clones; 70% to 85% were seen once. Sample: PBMCs. The receptors shown here come from a woman aged 40 to 50 in good health and CMV-seronegative.

The rearrangement links TRBV14 to TRBJ1-2, with unresolved D. CDR3 size: 13 residues. Germline assignment: CDR1 SGHDN and CDR2 FVKESK. Trimming shortened V by 4 bases and J by 4 bases, and 10 bases separated the two germline ends. Here the CDR3 reads CASSLTQSYGYTF. DNA of the CDR3: TGTGCCAGCAGCCTCACACAGTCCTATGGCTACACCTTC. The full variable domain, its missing parts supplied by reference TRBV14 and TRBJ1-2, is EAGVTQFPSHSVIEKGQTVTLRCDPISGHDNLYWYRRVMGKEIKFLLHFVKESKQDESGMPNNRFLAERTGGTYSTLKVQPAELEDSGVYFCASSLTQSYGYTFGSGTRLTVV.

The rearrangement joins TRBV5-1 to TRBJ1-1, with D possibly being TRBD1 (6 bases). Per the germline V gene, CDR1 is SGHRS and CDR2 is YFSETQ. Trimming removed 0 bases at V and 4 bases at J, with 13 bases between. This CDR3 is built from 15 residues. In nucleotides, the CDR3 is TGCGCCAGCAGCTTGGAGGCAGGGGCTGGCACTGAAGCTTTCTTT. Translation gives CASSLEAGAGTEAFF.

The V and J genes are TRBV5-4 and TRBJ2-7; TRBD2 aligns across 7 bases. Germline CDR1 reads SGHNT; CDR2 reads YYREEE (reference sequence). The CDR3 covers 14 residues. The ends lost 6 bases at V and 1 base at J; junction bases unmatched: 7. CDR3 residues: CASTFAGESYEQYF. CDR3 DNA sequence: TGTGCCAGCACCTTTGCGGGGGAATCCTACGAGCAGTACTTC.

The chain couples TRBV5-6 to TRBJ1-5; 7 bases are a match to TRBD1. The CDR3 consists of 14 residues. CDR1 and CDR2 from the germline V gene are SGHDT and YYEEEE. The ends lost 1 base at V and 7 bases at J; junction bases unmatched: 5. CDR3 sequence: CASSLTGDSQPQHF. DNA of the CDR3: TGTGCCAGCAGCTTGACAGGGGATAGCCAGCCCCAGCATTTT.

The chain carries TRBV28 and TRBJ2-3; a possible D gene is TRBD2 (6 bases). Between the trimmed V and J ends, which lost 3 bases and 0 bases, there was a span of 25 bases. From germline, CDR1 is MDHEN and CDR2 SYDVKM. This CDR3 is 20 amino acids long. The CDR3 loop reads CASSLPQGYWDSYSTDTQYF. In DNA, the CDR3 is TGTGCCAGCAGTTTGCCCCAGGGATATTGGGACTCGTATAGCACAGATACGCAGTATTTT. The full variable domain, its missing parts supplied by reference TRBV28 and TRBJ2-3, is DVKVTQSSRYLVKRTGEKVFLECVQDMDHENMFWYRQDPGLGLRLIYFSYDVKMKEKGDIPEGYSVSREKKERFSLILESASTNQTSMYLCASSLPQGYWDSYSTDTQYFGPGTRLTVL.

This chain connects TRBV6-5 to TRBJ2-7; TRBD2 is a possible D gene (6 bases). Germline V gene lookup returns CDR1 MNHEY and CDR2 SVGAGI. V was pared by 0 bases and J by 5 bases, with 11 bases between. The CDR3 runs to 14 residues. In nucleotides, the CDR3 is TGTGCCAGCAGTTACTCGGGCAGGAGGGACGAGCAGTACTTC. It yields the protein CASSYSGRRDEQYF.

This sequence joins TRBV19 and TRBJ2-1; 8 positions match TRBD1. Germline CDR1 is LNHDA and CDR2 is SQIVND (reference sequence). J was trimmed by 4 bases and V by 6 bases; bases with no gene match: 2. The CDR3 loop spans 13 amino acids. In DNA form, the CDR3 reads TGTGCCAGTAGATGGGACAGGTACAATGAGCAGTTCTTC. This codes for CASRWDRYNEQFF.

This chain connects TRBV5-6 to TRBJ2-3, with TRBD2 matching 10 bases. Germline CDR1 is SGHDT and CDR2 is YYEEEE. This CDR3 comprises 16 residues. After removal of 4 bases from V and 0 bases from J, the junction contained 5 bases not matched to a gene. The CDR3: CASSQTTSGSTDTQYF. For the CDR3, the DNA is TGTGCCAGCAGCCAGACGACTAGCGGGAGCACAGATACGCAGTATTTT. Based on the CDR3 plus reference TRBV5-6 and TRBJ2-3, the full variable domain is DAGVTQSPTHLIKTRGQQVTLRCSPKSGHDTVSWYQQALGQGPQFIFQYYEEEERQRGNFPDRFSGHQFPNYSSELNVNALLLGDSALYLCASSQTTSGSTDTQYFGPGTRLTVL.

As DNA, the CDR3 is TGTGCCAGCAGCCCTTCCCAGAGGAGTGGGGCTGAGCCCCAGCATTTT. It specifies CASSPSQRSGAEPQHF. The chain couples TRBV4-2 to TRBJ1-5, with D possibly TRBD1 on 5 matching bases. Germline V gene lookup returns CDR1 LGHNA and CDR2 YNFKEQ. The CDR3 contains 16 residues. Trimming shortened V by 4 bases and J by 8 bases, and 21 bases separated the two germline ends.